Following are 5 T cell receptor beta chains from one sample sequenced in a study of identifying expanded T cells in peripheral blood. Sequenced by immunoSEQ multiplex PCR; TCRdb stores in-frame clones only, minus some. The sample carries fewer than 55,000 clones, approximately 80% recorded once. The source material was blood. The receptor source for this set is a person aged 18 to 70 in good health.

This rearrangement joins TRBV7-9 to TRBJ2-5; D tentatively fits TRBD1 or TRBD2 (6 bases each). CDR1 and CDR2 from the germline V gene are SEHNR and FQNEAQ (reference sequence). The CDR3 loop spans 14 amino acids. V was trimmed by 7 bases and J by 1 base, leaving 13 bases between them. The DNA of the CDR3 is TGTGCCAGCACCCTAGGGGGGAGCCAAGAGACCCAGTACTTC. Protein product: CASTLGGSQETQYF. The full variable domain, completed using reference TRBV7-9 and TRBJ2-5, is DTGVSQNPRHKITKRGQNVTFRCDPISEHNRLYWYRQTLGQGPEFLTYFQNEAQLEKSRLLSDRFSAERPKGSFSTLEIQRTEQGDSAMYLCASTLGGSQETQYFGPGTRLLVL.

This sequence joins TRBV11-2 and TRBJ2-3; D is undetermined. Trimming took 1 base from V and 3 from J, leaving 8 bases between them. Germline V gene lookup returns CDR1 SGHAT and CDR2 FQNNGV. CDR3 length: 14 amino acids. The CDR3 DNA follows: TGTGCCAGCAGCTTAGCACTCCGTACAGATACGCAGTATTTT. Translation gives CASSLALRTDTQYF.

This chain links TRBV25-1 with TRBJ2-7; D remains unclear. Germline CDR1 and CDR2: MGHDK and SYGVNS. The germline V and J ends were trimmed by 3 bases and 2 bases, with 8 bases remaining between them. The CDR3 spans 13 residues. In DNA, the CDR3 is TGTGCCAGCAGTGAGGAAGGAACCTACGAGCAGTACTTC. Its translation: CASSEEGTYEQYF.

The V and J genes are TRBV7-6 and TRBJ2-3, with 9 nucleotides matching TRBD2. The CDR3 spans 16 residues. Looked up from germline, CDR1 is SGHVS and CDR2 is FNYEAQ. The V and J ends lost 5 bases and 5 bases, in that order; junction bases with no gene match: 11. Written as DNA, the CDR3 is TGTGCCAGCAGCACCAGACTAGCGGAGGTGGGAGATACGCAGTATTTT. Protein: CASSTRLAEVGDTQYF.

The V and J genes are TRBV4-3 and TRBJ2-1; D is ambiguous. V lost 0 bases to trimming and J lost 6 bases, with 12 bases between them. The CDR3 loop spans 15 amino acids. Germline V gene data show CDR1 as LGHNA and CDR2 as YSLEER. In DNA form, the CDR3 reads TGCGCCAGCAGCCAAGATGCGGCGTATACCAATGAGCAGTTCTTC. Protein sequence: CASSQDAAYTNEQFF.